These 23 T cell receptor beta chains share one sample of origin, sequenced in a study of T cells in women clearing cervical HPV infection. Profiling relied on immunoSEQ multiplex PCR, and the TCRdb table lists in-frame clones only, not all of them. The sample has over 30,000 clones; the top ten hold about 5%. Sequenced sample: blood buffy coat. The origin of the receptors is a woman between 18 and 70 years old with a cervical HPV16 infection that either progressed to CIN3+ or cleared (not recorded which).

Note on this clone: The read ends 3 residues early relative to the CDR3; the germline J gene fills the gap. V gene TRBV12-3 or TRBV12-4 combines with J gene TRBJ2-1, with a tentative D call TRBD2 (7 bases). The CDR3 is 15 residues long. Between the trimmed V and J ends, which lost 3 bases and 5 bases, there was a span of 14 bases. CDR3 region: CASSLAGARHNEQFF. The CDR3 DNA, read in part, is TGTGCCAGCAGTTTGGCGGGGGCCAGACACAATGAG.

Of note for this clone: The read gets to within 3 residues of the CDR3 end, and the germline J gene fills in the rest. This sequence joins TRBV5-1 and TRBJ1-1; 7 bases match TRBD1. There are 14 residues in the CDR3. In germline, CDR1 is SGHRS, CDR2 YFSETQ. The V segment lost 0 bases and the J segment 4 bases; nucleotides outside the gene matches: 3. The CDR3 is CASSLEAGGTEAFF. The sequenced CDR3 bases are TGCGCCAGCAGCTTGGAGGCAGGGGGCACTGAA.

Concerning this clone itself: Read coverage stops 3 residues before the CDR3 terminus; the germline J gene supplies the remainder. This chain links TRBV6-1 with TRBJ1-6; TRBD1 might be the D (5 bases). The ends were cut back, 2 bases at V and 6 bases at J, with 11 bases in the middle. Germline assignment: CDR1 MNHNS and CDR2 SASEGT. The CDR3 has 15 amino acids. CDR3 bases read: TGTGCCAGCAGTGAACGGGGGGGTCTTAATTCACCC. This sequence encodes CASSERGGLNSP. The entire CDR3 protein reads CASSERGGLNSPLHF.

With respect to this clone: The CDR3 goes on 3 residues after the read ends, and that part is filled in from the germline J gene. The V and J genes are TRBV4-2 and TRBJ2-2; the match to TRBD2 covers 10 bases. The junction had 9 bases not matched to a gene; V was cut back by 4 bases and J by 1 base. Germline CDR1 LGHNA, CDR2 YNFKEQ. The CDR3 covers 18 residues. CDR3 sequence reads: CASSPRVAGGRNTGELFF. The sequenced CDR3 bases are TGTGCCAGCAGCCCCAGGGTAGCGGGGGGTCGGAACACCGGGGAG.

Turning to this clone: The missing CDR3 end, 3 residues past where the read stops, is filled in from the germline J gene. The chain has TRBV19 and TRBJ2-2; the match to TRBD1 covers 9 bases. The CDR3 consists of 15 residues. Unmatched junction bases numbered 4, after V lost 4 bases and J lost 4 bases. Germline assignment: CDR1 LNHDA and CDR2 SQIVND (reference sequence). The sequenced CDR3 bases are TGTGCCAGTAGTACCGGGACAGGGCTCACCGGGGAG. This codes for CASSTGTGLTGE. The entire CDR3 reads CASSTGTGLTGELFF.

Regarding this clone: The read stops 3 residues short of the end of the CDR3; the missing end is completed from the germline J gene. The chain is built from TRBV6-2 or TRBV6-3 and TRBJ2-1; 12 bases match TRBD2. Germline CDR1 reads MNHEY; CDR2 reads SVGEGT. The trim removed 7 bases at V and 7 bases at J, leaving 11 bases unmatched. The CDR3 loop spans 16 amino acids. CDR3 DNA (partial): TGTGCCAGCACAGACTCTAGCGGGGGGGCTCTTAATGAG. This sequence encodes CASTDSSGGALNE. The whole CDR3 reads CASTDSSGGALNEQFF.

As to this clone: The CDR3 end is not reached by the read, which stops 3 residues before it; the germline J gene fills it in. The chain combines TRBV5-1 with TRBJ1-5; the D gene is possibly TRBD1 (5 bases). From germline, CDR1 is SGHRS and CDR2 YFSETQ. Trimming removed 4 bases from V and 3 bases from J, with 11 bases in between. The CDR3 spans 14 residues. The CDR3 loop reads CASSAGGNNQPQHF. The sequenced part of the CDR3 DNA is TGCGCCAGCAGCGCCGGGGGGAACAATCAGCCC.

Note on this clone: Read coverage stops 3 residues before the CDR3 terminus; the germline J gene supplies the remainder. The rearrangement links TRBV19 to TRBJ2-1; 8 bases are shared with TRBD1. From germline, CDR1 is LNHDA and CDR2 SQIVND (reference sequence). The J segment lost 5 bases and the V segment lost 8 bases, leaving 5 bases of the junction unmatched. This CDR3 has 13 amino acids. Here the CDR3 reads CASRTGSDNEQFF. Incomplete CDR3 DNA: TGTGCCAGTCGGACAGGGAGCGACAATGAG.

In the case of this clone: The read finishes 3 residues shy of the CDR3 end, and the germline J gene is used to complete it. The chain carries TRBV5-1 and TRBJ2-5; 12 bases align to TRBD2. The CDR3 extends over 17 amino acids. Germline CDR1 SGHRS, CDR2 YFSETQ. With V trimmed by 0 bases and J by 5 bases, 8 bases remained unmatched. The part of the CDR3 DNA that was read is TGCGCCAGCAGCTTGGGGACTAGCGGGGCCCTGAGGGAGACC. Translating gives CASSLGTSGALRET. The CDR3 in full is CASSLGTSGALRETQYF.

A note on this clone: The read terminates 3 residues ahead of where the CDR3 ends, so the germline J gene completes it. V usage is TRBV19 and J usage is TRBJ2-3; 10 bases are shared with TRBD2. Trimming removed 9 bases from V and 2 bases from J; junction bases left unmatched: 8. Germline V gene lookup returns CDR1 LNHDA and CDR2 SQIVND (reference sequence). The length of the CDR3 is 15 residues. This chain's CDR3 is CASLSGGTSTDTQYF. The sequenced CDR3 bases are TGTGCCAGCCTTAGCGGGGGGACCTCCACAGATACG.

Remarks on this clone: The read gets to within 3 residues of the CDR3 end, and the germline J gene fills in the rest. The V call is TRBV6-1, the J call TRBJ2-1, with D tentatively TRBD1 (6 bases). V gave up 4 bases and J gave up 3 bases, with 10 bases separating them. CDR1 and CDR2 (germline): MNHNS, SASEGT. The CDR3 totals 14 residues. The CDR3 spells CASSGGQGYNEQFF. CDR3 DNA (partial): TGTGCCAGCAGTGGGGGGCAGGGCTACAATGAG.

Comment on this clone: From the germline J gene comes the end of the CDR3, since the read stops 3 residues before it. The gene calls are TRBV2 and TRBJ2-5, with 10 positions matching TRBD1. Germline lookup yields CDR1 SNHLY and CDR2 FYNNEI. V lost 6 bases, J lost 6 bases, and 7 bases stayed unmatched. The CDR3 sequence is 14 residues long. The CDR3 here is CASREGQGFKTQYF. The part of the CDR3 DNA that was read is TGTGCCAGCAGGGAGGGACAGGGGTTCAAGACC.

Regarding this clone: Coverage ceases 3 residues before the CDR3 finishes, and the germline J gene fills in the end. The V gene is TRBV18, the J gene TRBJ2-3; 13 positions agree with TRBD2. Germline V gene sequence: CDR1 KGHSH, CDR2 LQKENI. Losses at the gene ends were 1 base for V and 1 base for J; bases not matched to a gene: 8. The CDR3 totals 19 residues. The sequenced part of the CDR3 DNA is TGTGCCAGCTCACCACGCACTAGCGGGGGGGCAGCGGGCACAGATACG. This codes for CASSPRTSGGAAGTDT. From start to end, the CDR3 is CASSPRTSGGAAGTDTQYF.

A note on this clone: The read ends 3 residues before the CDR3 terminus; that terminus is restored from the germline J gene. The J gene is TRBJ2-7, the V gene TRBV20-1; weak D call: TRBD1 (6 bases). CDR1 is DFQATT, CDR2 SNEGSKA, per germline (reference sequence). Trimming removed 4 bases from V and 4 bases from J, with 14 bases in between. There are 13 residues in the CDR3. CDR3 DNA (partial): TGCAGTGCTAAGGGGTCAGGGGAATACGAG. The encoded protein is CSAKGSGEYE. The entire CDR3 reads CSAKGSGEYEQYF.

As concerns this clone: The read comes to an end 3 residues before the CDR3 does, leaving the germline J gene to fill in the end. The chain uses TRBV2 and TRBJ2-7; 8 nucleotides align to TRBD1. CDR1 is SNHLY and CDR2 is FYNNEI in the germline V gene. With V trimmed by 3 bases and J by 3 bases, 7 bases remained unmatched. The CDR3 length is 15 residues. CDR3 protein: CASSDPTGVGYEQYF. The CDR3 DNA, read in part, is TGTGCCAGCAGTGACCCGACAGGGGTTGGCTACGAG.

CDR3 protein: CASSDRVPFYGYTF. The CDR3 DNA, read in part, is TGTGCCAGCAGTGATAGGGTTCCCTTCTATGGC. The chain employs TRBV6-1 and TRBJ1-2, with D hard to call. The read terminates 3 residues before the CDR3 end, so the remaining end is supplied by the germline J gene. The V and J ends lost 3 bases and 4 bases respectively, with 12 bases between them. The CDR3 runs 14 residues. Germline V gene sequence: CDR1 MNHNS, CDR2 SASEGT.

The chain's CDR3 is CASSIDGDRNTEAFF. The part of the CDR3 DNA that was read is TGTGCCAGTAGTATAGACGGGGACAGAAACACTGAA. The rearrangement uses TRBV19 and TRBJ1-1; 7 nucleotides agree with TRBD1. Coverage ceases 3 residues before the CDR3 finishes, and the germline J gene fills in the end. The V segment lost 0 bases and the J segment 2 bases; nucleotides outside the gene matches: 3. This CDR3 spans 15 amino acids. CDR1 is LNHDA and CDR2 is SQIVND in the germline V gene (reference sequence).

In the case of this clone: The DNA ends 3 residues before the CDR3 does, and the rest of the CDR3 is filled in from the germline J gene. The J gene is TRBJ1-1, the V gene TRBV2; 8 nucleotides match TRBD1. The germline V gene encodes CDR1 SNHLY and CDR2 FYNNEI. V shed 9 bases, J shed 1 base, and the junction held 7 bases outside the gene matches. The CDR3 covers 14 residues. The DNA read from the CDR3 is TGTGCCAGACGTATCAGGGGGCAGAACACTGAA. Translated, it gives CARRIRGQNTE. The full CDR3 sequence reads CARRIRGQNTEAFF.

CDR3 loop: CASAGGETQYF. The CDR3 DNA, read in part, is TGTGCCAGCGCCGGGGGAGAGACC. The chain has TRBV5-4 and TRBJ2-5; weak D call: TRBD2 (6 bases). The CDR3 extends 3 residues past the end of the read, so its final part is completed from the germline J gene. The germline gives CDR1 SGHNT, CDR2 YYREEE (reference sequence). Trimming left V 7 bases short and J 4 bases short, with 8 bases between. The CDR3 consists of 11 residues.

To note about this clone: The read gets to within 3 residues of the CDR3 end, and the germline J gene fills in the rest. The chain has TRBV24-1 and TRBJ2-5, with TRBD1 as a possible D gene (6 bases). CDR1 is KGHDR, CDR2 SFDVKD, per germline. The CDR3 covers 15 residues. Trimming shortened V by 4 bases and J by 5 bases, and 16 bases separated the two germline ends. The CDR3 sequence is CATSDPSGVEETQYF. The covered CDR3 bases are TGTGCCACCAGTGACCCATCAGGGGTGGAGGAGACC.

Turning to this clone: The observed sequence ends 3 residues before the CDR3 terminus, with the missing tail filled in from the germline J gene. The chain employs TRBV5-1 and TRBJ1-2, with D possibly matching TRBD1 (6 bases). Trimming cost V 0 bases and J 0 bases, with 12 bases left between them. Germline values: CDR1 SGHRS, CDR2 YFSETQ. This CDR3 spans 16 amino acids. The DNA read from the CDR3 is TGCGCCAGCAGCTTGGCAGGGGCTCTAACTAACTATGGC. It translates to CASSLAGALTNYG. The whole CDR3 sequence reads CASSLAGALTNYGYTF.

Concerning this clone: The missing CDR3 end, 3 residues past where the read stops, is filled in from the germline J gene. The chain joins TRBV19 to TRBJ1-5, with a weak D call TRBD1 (6 bases). The CDR3 has 14 amino acids. Trimming cost V 10 bases and J 0 bases, with 13 bases left between them. Germline CDR1 is LNHDA and CDR2 is SQIVND (reference sequence). Partial CDR3 DNA: TGTGCCACCCAACAGGGCAATAGCAATCAGCCC. Protein sequence: CATQQGNSNQP. The CDR3 reads in full as CATQQGNSNQPQHF.

Concerning this clone itself: Read coverage stops 3 residues before the CDR3 terminus; the germline J gene supplies the remainder. The chain recombines TRBV5-1 with TRBJ1-5; perhaps TRBD1 as D (6 bases). V gave up 4 bases and J gave up 0 bases, with 11 bases separating them. The germline gives CDR1 SGHRS, CDR2 YFSETQ. The CDR3 has 15 residues. The part of the CDR3 DNA that was read is TGCGCCAGCAGCCCGGACAGTCTTAGCAATCAGCCC. This translates into CASSPDSLSNQP. The entire CDR3 sequence reads CASSPDSLSNQPQHF.